The rows below give T cell receptor beta chains drawn from one sample of a study of blood T cells in healthy people across ages. TCRdb ran MiXCR on the 5' RACE reads and lists one entry per CDR3 protein. The top ten hold 17% of the sample, which has 870,000 or so distinct CDR3 sequences, more than 25% seen once. The sequencing sample was made of blood. These receptors came from a woman over 75 in good health. The CDR3 runs from the conserved cysteine through the conserved F or W. The D gene is left open where the match is weak. Rows may omit the clone size; those that give it use once, few, many or a size class.

j_gene | abundance | v_gene | d_gene | CDR3nt | CDR3aa
TRBJ1-1 | - | TRBV7-9 | TRBD1 | TGTGCCAGCAGCCGACCTGGGACAGGGGCTGAAGCTTTCTTT | CASSRPGTGAEAFF
TRBJ2-1 | many | TRBV7-2 | TRBD2 | TGTGCCAGCAGCCCCACCGGGACTAGAGGTGAGCAGTTCTTC | CASSPTGTRGEQFF
TRBJ2-1 | many | TRBV4-2 | - | TGTGCCAGCAGCCAAACTAGAGGTTCTTACAATGAGCAGTTCTTC | CASSQTRGSYNEQFF
TRBJ2-1 | few | TRBV20-1 | TRBD2 | TGCAGTGCTAGAGGCGCGGGAGGGCCTGGAGTCCCGCAGTTCTTC | CSARGAGGPGVPQFF
TRBJ2-4 | - | TRBV30 | - | TGTGCCTGGAGTATAGTGGGCATTCAGTACTTC | CAWSIVGIQYF
TRBJ1-5 | - | TRBV7-2 | - | TGTGCCAGCAGCCCCCAGTTGGGAGCGGATCAGCCCCAGCATTTT | CASSPQLGADQPQHF
TRBJ2-5 | many | TRBV7-2 | TRBD1 | TGTGCCAGCAGCTCCAGACAGGGACGGACCCAAGAGACCCAGTACTTC | CASSSRQGRTQETQYF
TRBJ2-3 | many | TRBV7-2 | - | TGTGCCAGCAGCTTAGTCAGCACAGATACGCAGTATTTT | CASSLVSTDTQYF
TRBJ1-6 | many | TRBV6-6 | TRBD1 | TGTGCCAGCAGTTACCCGGGGGACAGTACGGGCTATAATTCACCCCTCCACTTT | CASSYPGDSTGYNSPLHF
TRBJ2-3 | many | TRBV9 | TRBD2 | TGTGCCAGCAGCGCCGGGACTAGCGGGCAGTATGTAAATACGCAGTATTTT | CASSAGTSGQYVNTQYF
TRBJ2-1 | few | TRBV6-6 | - | TGTGCCAGTAGGACGGGCAGTTACAATGAGCAGTTCTTC | CASRTGSYNEQFF
TRBJ2-2 | - | TRBV5-1 | - | TGCGCCAGCAACCCGGGACGGCCGAACACCGGGGAGCTGTTTTTT | CASNPGRPNTGELFF
TRBJ1-2 | - | TRBV5-1 | - | TGCGCCAGCAGCTTGGGGCTCGGTTTCGACTATGGCTACACCTTC | CASSLGLGFDYGYTF
TRBJ2-3 | - | TRBV20-1 | TRBD1 | TGCAGTGCTAGAGGTCCAGGGGGCGTAGTAGATACGCAGTATTTT | CSARGPGGVVDTQYF
TRBJ2-7 | - | TRBV2 | - | TGTGCCAGCAGCCGGACCTCGAGGTACGAGCAGTACTTC | CASSRTSRYEQYF
TRBJ1-1 | many | TRBV20-1 | - | TGCAGTGCTAGCAAGGGGGGTCCGAACACTGAAGCTTTCTTT | CSASKGGPNTEAFF
TRBJ1-4 | many | TRBV6-6 | TRBD1 | TGTGCCAGCAGTTATGAAGGAGGGGGACAGGGAAGAGAAAAACTGTTTTTT | CASSYEGGGQGREKLFF
TRBJ2-6 | - | TRBV9 | TRBD1 | TGTGCCGGCAGCGTCTTCTATTCTGGACAGGGGGCGCCTGGGGCCAACGTCCTGACTTTC | CAGSVFYSGQGAPGANVLTF
TRBJ2-5 | - | TRBV29-1 | TRBD2 | TGCAACGTTGAAGTCGGGGGGGGAGAGACCCAGTACTTC | CNVEVGGGETQYF
TRBJ1-5 | - | TRBV20-1 | - | TGCAGTGCTAGTCCAGATAGCAATCAGCCCCAGCATTTT | CSASPDSNQPQHF
TRBJ1-6 | - | TRBV4-3 | - | TGCGCCAGCAGCCAAGAAGTCCGCGATTCACCCCTCCACTTT | CASSQEVRDSPLHF
TRBJ1-2 | - | TRBV29-1 | TRBD1 | TGCAGCGTAGGCCCGGACAGGGCCCCAACTTATGGCTACACCTTC | CSVGPDRAPTYGYTF
TRBJ2-5 | many | TRBV11-2 | TRBD2 | TGTGCCAGCAGCCCCGGGACTAGCGGGGGGTTTGAGACCCAGTACTTC | CASSPGTSGGFETQYF
TRBJ2-1 | many | TRBV6-2/TRBV6-3 | TRBD2 | TGTGCCAGCAGTTACTCGAAAGCTAGCGGGTATTACAATGAGCAGTTCTTC | CASSYSKASGYYNEQFF
TRBJ1-5 | - | TRBV12-3/TRBV12-4 | TRBD1 | TGTGTCAGCAGCTCCCCGCTCACAGGGGTTCGCAATCAGCCCCAGCATTTT | CVSSSPLTGVRNQPQHF
TRBJ1-5 | once | TRBV10-3 | - | TGTGCCATCAGTGAGTCGTTAGCTGATCAGCCCCAGCATTTT | CAISESLADQPQHF
TRBJ2-3 | - | TRBV20-1 | - | TGCAGTGCCGCCACAAGGGGGGGAGGTAGGACAGATACGCAGTATTTT | CSAATRGGGRTDTQYF
TRBJ1-1 | once | TRBV27 | - | TGTGCCAGCAGTTTAATAAGTTTTGGAACTGAAGCTTTCTTT | CASSLISFGTEAFF
TRBJ2-1 | - | TRBV12-3/TRBV12-4 | - | TGTGCCAGCAGTTTATTACGGTGGGGCAGAGGGGTAGGCTTATACAATGAGCAGTTCTTC | CASSLLRWGRGVGLYNEQFF
TRBJ2-7 | few | TRBV5-6 | TRBD1 | TGTGCCAGCAGTATGACAGGGTTTCAGGGGCAGTACTTC | CASSMTGFQGQYF
TRBJ1-2 | few | TRBV28 | TRBD1 | TGTGCCAGCAGACCCGACAGGGTAAAATATGGCTACACCTTC | CASRPDRVKYGYTF
TRBJ1-2 | - | TRBV15 | TRBD1 | TGTGCCACCAGCAGAGGCCAGGGGGGTTTTGGCTATGGCTACACCTTC | CATSRGQGGFGYGYTF
TRBJ2-1 | few | TRBV24-1 | TRBD1 | TGTGCCACCAGTGATGCGACAGGGGGCCGCATCAATGAGCAGTTCTTC | CATSDATGGRINEQFF
TRBJ2-1 | - | TRBV16 | TRBD2 | TGTGCCAGCAGCCATAGCGATCGGCTAGCGGGTTACAGTGAGCAGTTCTTC | CASSHSDRLAGYSEQFF
TRBJ1-2 | many | TRBV12-3/TRBV12-4 | TRBD1 | TGTGCCAGCAGTCCAACGCAGGGGGCCGGTGGCTACACCTTC | CASSPTQGAGGYTF
TRBJ2-2 | - | TRBV28 | - | TGTGCCAGCAGGAGTCAGGGGAACACCAGGGAGCTGTTTTTT | CASRSQGNTRELFF
TRBJ2-7 | - | TRBV20-1 | - | TGCAGTCCCAGGGATGGGGGGTCCTACGAGCAGTACTTC | CSPRDGGSYEQYF
TRBJ2-1 | many | TRBV29-1 | TRBD2 | TGCAGCGTTCCACCGGCTAGCGGGGGCTACAATGAGCAGTTCTTC | CSVPPASGGYNEQFF
TRBJ1-5 | few | TRBV18 | - | TGTGCCAGCTCACCGGCGAATCAGCCCCAGCATTTT | CASSPANQPQHF
TRBJ2-7 | many | TRBV7-2 | - | TGTGCCACCAAACTGGACGGAGCCTACGAGCAGTACTTC | CATKLDGAYEQYF
TRBJ2-1 | - | TRBV7-9 | TRBD1 | TGTGCCAGCAGCCCGAGGGACAGGGGTTACTACGAGCAGTTCTTC | CASSPRDRGYYEQFF
TRBJ2-1 | - | TRBV21-1 | - | TGTGCCAGCAGCAAAGCGGGCAAAGGCAATGAGCAGTTCTTC | CASSKAGKGNEQFF
TRBJ2-5 | many | TRBV6-5 | - | TGTGCCAGCAGTTACTCGAGTAGTCCAGCCCTTCAAGAGACCCAGTACTTC | CASSYSSSPALQETQYF
TRBJ1-2 | many | TRBV12-3/TRBV12-4 | - | TGTGCCAGCAGCCCGGGACCTACTAACTATGGCTACACCTTC | CASSPGPTNYGYTF
TRBJ2-1 | - | TRBV7-2 | TRBD2 | TGTGCCAGCAGCCTGGACGGGGGGAAGATATACAATGAGCAGTTCTTC | CASSLDGGKIYNEQFF
TRBJ2-3 | many | TRBV6-2/TRBV6-3 | TRBD2 | TGTGCCAGCAGTCCGACCCTAGCGGGGGCGCCAGATACGCAGTATTTT | CASSPTLAGAPDTQYF
TRBJ2-3 | many | TRBV24-1 | - | TGTGCCACCAGTGATCCCGGGACCCTAAAGAAGGCGCAGTATTTT | CATSDPGTLKKAQYF
TRBJ1-2 | - | TRBV2 | - | TGTGCCAGCAGTGATACAGTTTATGGCTACACCTTC | CASSDTVYGYTF